This TCR beta chain was found in a study of spatial heterogeneity in lung cancer. As for the study in general: Consistently, beta-chain sequences turned up in larger numbers than alpha-chain sequences did. Every unique TCR and UMI combination, on average, appeared more than ten times in raw reads.

This clonotype has a count of ten or more. Its matching antigen is unknown. Time point: sample taken at primary tumor resection. No cells were sorted before sequencing. The whole RNA sequenced was extracted from tumor, nontumor lung or frozen PBMC. TCRdb ran MiXCR on the 5' RACE reads and lists one entry per CDR3 protein. The sample contains just over 75,000 distinct CDR3 sequences, roughly 8% of which appear only once. Study-level findings and limits: Ubiquitous expanded tumor TCRs appeared in blood more at resection than follow-up.

Germline V gene sequence: CDR1 SGHDN, CDR2 FVKESK. The V gene end was trimmed by 5 bases and the J gene end by 4 bases; junction bases not matched to a gene: 7. The CDR3 is 14 residues long. The chain has TRBV14 and TRBJ1-2; 7 positions agree with TRBD1. The receptor's source is a male donor with early-stage non-small cell lung cancer. This sample comprised PBMCs, obtained at surgery. The DNA of the CDR3 is TGTGCCAGCAGCTCCCGGGACAGCATCTATGGCTACACCTTC. Its translation is CASSSRDSIYGYTF. Supplemented by reference TRBV14 and TRBJ1-2, the full variable domain reads EAGVTQFPSHSVIEKGQTVTLRCDPISGHDNLYWYRRVMGKEIKFLLHFVKESKQDESGMPNNRFLAERTGGTYSTLKVQPAELEDSGVYFCASSSRDSIYGYTFGSGTRLTVV.